What follows are 9 T cell receptor beta chains derived from one specimen sequenced in a study of T cells after yellow fever vaccination. Using its own MiXCR run on the 5' RACE reads, TCRdb lists one record per CDR3 protein. The data contain 230,000 or so distinct CDR3 sequences, more than 3.5% of them seen just once; the ten biggest clones take up approximately 18%. Sequenced here: PBMCs, sampled 15 days after the yellow fever booster vaccination. The source of these receptors is a man aged 18 to 29 who received the YFV17D yellow fever vaccine.

This clonotype was found many times. This chain connects TRBV28 to TRBJ1-2; tentative D call: TRBD1 (5 bases). The length of the CDR3 is 16 residues. Germline V gene sequence: CDR1 MDHEN, CDR2 SYDVKM. V was pared by 5 bases and J by 2 bases, with 18 bases between. DNA of the CDR3: TGTGCCAGCAGTCGCCCCTCGGCGGGGCTGAACTATGGCTACACCTTC. Residues: CASSRPSAGLNYGYTF.

This clonotype has at least ten counts. CDR3: CASSRGQGGDTQYF. The CDR3, as DNA: TGTGCCAGTAGTCGTGGACAGGGAGGAGATACGCAGTATTTT. The V and J genes are TRBV19 and TRBJ2-3, with 8 bases lining up with TRBD1. The CDR3 runs 14 residues. Germline V gene sequence: CDR1 LNHDA, CDR2 SQIVND (reference sequence). J was trimmed by 5 bases and V by 5 bases; bases with no gene match: 6.

This clonotype was found many times. J is TRBJ2-7 and V is TRBV20-1; 9 bases match TRBD2. From germline, CDR1 is DFQATT and CDR2 SNEGSKA (reference sequence). CDR3 size: 15 residues. Losses at the gene ends were 0 bases for V and 2 bases for J; bases not matched to a gene: 5. The DNA of the CDR3 is TGCAGTGCTAGAGATGGGGCGGGGGGGACCTACGAGCAGTACTTC. Amino acids: CSARDGAGGTYEQYF.

This clonotype was seen many times. The V and J genes are TRBV3-1 and TRBJ2-7; possible D gene TRBD2, 5 bases. Trimming shortened V by 0 bases and J by 3 bases, and 21 bases separated the two germline ends. The CDR3 is 18 amino acids. From germline, CDR1 is LGHDT and CDR2 YNNKEL (reference sequence). The CDR3 spells CASSQEGAGRRGGYEQYV. The DNA of the CDR3 is TGTGCCAGCAGCCAAGAAGGCGCGGGCAGGCGAGGAGGCTACGAGCAGTACGTC.

This clonotype was picked up many times. The rearrangement links TRBV29-1 to TRBJ1-2; 7 nucleotides line up with TRBD1. The V gene's germline CDR1 is SQVTM and CDR2 ANQGSEA. This CDR3 region has 12 residues. Trimming removed 6 bases from V and 8 bases from J; junction bases left unmatched: 9. In nucleotides, the CDR3 is TGCAGCGTCGCCCGGGACAGTTGGGGCTACACCTTC. Protein sequence: CSVARDSWGYTF.

This clonotype has at least ten counts. V and J are TRBV5-1 and TRBJ2-7, with D possibly matching TRBD1 (5 bases). CDR1 SGHRS and CDR2 YFSETQ come from the germline V gene. V was clipped by 0 bases and J by 3 bases, with 13 bases between them. CDR3 length equals 15 residues. CDR3 loop: CASSLGGLGLYEQYF. The CDR3 nucleotides are TGCGCCAGCAGCTTGGGGGGCCTCGGCCTCTACGAGCAGTACTTC.

This clonotype was recorded many times. The gene calls are TRBV20-1 and TRBJ1-2; D is unclear. The CDR3 loop spans 13 amino acids. The germline V gene has CDR1 DFQATT and CDR2 SNEGSKA (reference sequence). The V end was cut by 4 bases, the J end by 7 bases, with 16 bases between. The CDR3 sequence is CSATGSLRGGYTF. The CDR3 region has the DNA TGCAGTGCTACCGGGTCCTTACGGGGTGGCTACACCTTC.

This clonotype was counted ten times or more. The rearrangement joins TRBV9 to TRBJ2-3; possible D gene TRBD2, 6 bases. Deletions cut 1 base from V and 7 bases from J, with 13 bases between. The germline CDR1 and CDR2 sequences are SGDLS and YYNGEE. This CDR3 has 14 residues. CDR3 DNA: TGTGCCAGCAGCGTAAGAAAGGGAGGAAATACGCAGTATTTT. It yields the protein CASSVRKGGNTQYF. The full variable domain, in which reference TRBV9 and TRBJ2-3 provide the parts outside the CDR3, is DSGVTQTPKHLITATGQRVTLRCSPRSGDLSVYWYQQSLDQGLQFLIQYYNGEERAKGNILERFSAQQFPDLHSELNLSSLELGDSALYFCASSVRKGGNTQYFGPGTRLTVL.

This clonotype was seen ten or more times. This rearrangement joins TRBV5-1 to TRBJ2-1; 10 bases match TRBD2. CDR3 size: 15 residues. In germline, CDR1 is SGHRS, CDR2 YFSETQ. The ends lost 4 bases at V and 4 bases at J; junction bases unmatched: 5. CDR3 residues: CASSRQRGGYNEQFF. The CDR3 bases are TGCGCCAGCAGCCGTCAGCGGGGGGGGTACAATGAGCAGTTCTTC. The full variable domain, completed using reference TRBV5-1 and TRBJ2-1, is KAGVTQTPRYLIKTRGQQVTLSCSPISGHRSVSWYQQTPGQGLQFLFEYFSETQRNKGNFPGRFSGRQFSNSRSEMNVSTLELGDSALYLCASSRQRGGYNEQFFGPGTRLTVL.